A selection of T cell receptor beta chains follows, all from one sample in a study of cytomegalovirus exposure and HLA in healthy donors. Only in-frame clones appear in the TCRdb table, and some are missing; sequencing was by immunoSEQ multiplex PCR. The sample lists some 220,000 clones; about 85% were seen once. Sequencing was done on a sample of PBMCs. These receptors came from a girl aged 2-10 years in good health and CMV-seronegative. Each CDR3 is given without its conserved first and last residue.

v_gene: TRBV7-2; len: 13; CDR3aa: ASSDSRVPSNTQY
v_gene: TRBV6-5; len: 13; CDR3aa: ASSYGWPLTGELF
v_gene: TRBV11-2; len: 13; CDR3aa: ASTATRGGAGELF
v_gene: TRBV2; len: 10; CDR3aa: ASEVLGNTIY
v_gene: TRBV5-4; len: 13; CDR3aa: ASSPPLPGANVLT
v_gene: TRBV5-6; len: 12; CDR3aa: ASSGGGATDTQY
v_gene: TRBV30; len: 11; CDR3aa: AWSLGLAGEQY
v_gene: TRBV5-5; len: 13; CDR3aa: ASSREGQTYNEQF
v_gene: TRBV6-1; len: 13; CDR3aa: ASSDLDRGDTQAF
v_gene: TRBV19; len: 14; CDR3aa: ASSMGAGILQETQY
v_gene: TRBV10-3; len: 9; CDR3aa: AIGTDTEAF
v_gene: TRBV11-2; len: 15; CDR3aa: ASSLVSAGGLDNEQF
v_gene: TRBV19; len: 18; CDR3aa: ASSITPGQGLPRQLGELF
v_gene: TRBV10-3; len: 14; CDR3aa: AIRTGGASGSYEQY
v_gene: TRBV18; len: 13; CDR3aa: ASSGSGGIFNEQF
v_gene: TRBV14; len: 11; CDR3aa: ASSQEQGRKEY
v_gene: TRBV6-9; len: 8; CDR3aa: ASSDYEQY
v_gene: TRBV12-5; len: 14; CDR3aa: ASGYHLRAVNTEAF
v_gene: TRBV27; len: 12; CDR3aa: ASSLGGGTDTQY
v_gene: TRBV6-4; len: 12; CDR3aa: ASSPSTGPYEQY
v_gene: TRBV5-1; len: 11; CDR3aa: ASSLAGGAEAF
v_gene: TRBV5-1; len: 15; CDR3aa: ASSPSDGTGPSYEQY